The 3 T cell receptor beta chains in this list originate from one sample, sequenced in a study of Ad26.COV2.S vaccination and SARS-CoV-2 variants. As for treatment: approximately 18 received Ad26.COV2.S at low or high dose, single or two shots; 5 received placebo; per-sample allocation not given. At day 63 after the first vaccine or placebo injection, samples were drawn. Profiled with immunoSEQ multiplex PCR; TCRdb holds only in-frame clones, not every one. This table holds about 400,000 clones, roughly 90% found once. Sequencing used peripheral blood, obtained in a trial of Ad26.COV2.S vaccine versus placebo. These receptors came from a person between 18 and 59 years old who received the Ad26.COV2.S COVID-19 vaccine or a placebo.

The CDR3: CASSQARELFF. The CDR3 DNA sequence: TGTGCCAGCAGCCAAGCTCGGGAGCTGTTTTTT. This chain uses TRBV3-1 (or the pseudogene TRBV3-2) with TRBJ2-2, with unresolved D. This CDR3 contains 11 residues. Germline CDR1 is LGHDT and CDR2 is YNNKEL (reference sequence). Trimming stripped 1 base from V and 9 bases from J, with 3 bases between.

This chain connects TRBV28 to TRBJ2-1, with 8 bases fitting TRBD2. The CDR3 has 11 amino acids. Germline V gene data show CDR1 as MDHEN and CDR2 as SYDVKM. V lost 8 bases to trimming and J lost 7 bases; unmatched junction nucleotides: 1. CDR3 in amino acids: CASERENEQFF. CDR3 coding DNA: TGTGCCAGCGAGCGGGAGAATGAGCAGTTCTTC.

This clone was counted once. The CDR3 DNA sequence: TGTGCCAGCAGTTACTCTAGGGGGCAGATGATGGGCGAGCAGTACTTC. It specifies CASSYSRGQMMGEQYF. The chain uses TRBV6-5 and TRBJ2-7; TRBD1 aligns across 7 bases. The V segment lost 0 bases and the J segment 6 bases; nucleotides outside the gene matches: 11. The germline gives CDR1 MNHEY, CDR2 SVGAGI. The length of the CDR3 is 16 residues.